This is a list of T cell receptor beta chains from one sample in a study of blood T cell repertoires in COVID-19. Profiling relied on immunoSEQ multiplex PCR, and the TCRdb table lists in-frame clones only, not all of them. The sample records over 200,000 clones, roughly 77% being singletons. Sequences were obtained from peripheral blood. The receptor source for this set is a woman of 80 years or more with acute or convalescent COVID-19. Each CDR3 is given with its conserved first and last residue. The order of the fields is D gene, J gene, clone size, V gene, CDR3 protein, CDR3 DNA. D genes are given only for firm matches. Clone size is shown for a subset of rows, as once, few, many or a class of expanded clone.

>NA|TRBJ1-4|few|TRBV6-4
CASSDAGTAGEKLFF
TGTGCCAGCAGTGACGCCGGGACGGCGGGGGAAAAACTGTTTTTT
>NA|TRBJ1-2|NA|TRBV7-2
CASSFGQGESNYGYTF
TGTGCCAGCAGCTTCGGCCAGGGTGAGAGCAACTATGGCTACACCTTC
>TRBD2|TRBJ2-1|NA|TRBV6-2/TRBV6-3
CASSYPMRSRGGLSQYNEQFF
TGTGCCAGCAGTTACCCCATGCGTTCGCGGGGGGGACTAAGTCAATACAATGAGCAGTTCTTC
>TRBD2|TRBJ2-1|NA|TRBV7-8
CASRPRGGLYNEQFF
TGTGCCAGCAGACCACGGGGGGGTTTGTACAATGAGCAGTTCTTC
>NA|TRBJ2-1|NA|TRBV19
CASSVRGLQHNEQFF
TGTGCCAGTAGTGTACGGGGACTTCAACACAATGAGCAGTTCTTC
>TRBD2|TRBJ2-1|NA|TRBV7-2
CASSYGTSGGQSYNEQFF
TGTGCCAGCAGCTACGGGACTAGCGGGGGGCAGTCCTACAATGAGCAGTTCTTC
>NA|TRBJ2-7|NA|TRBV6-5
CASSSLGESEQYF
TGTGCCAGCAGCAGCTTGGGAGAATCCGAGCAGTACTTC
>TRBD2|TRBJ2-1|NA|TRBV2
CASSESAGRDEQFF
TGTGCCAGCAGTGAGAGTGCCGGGAGGGATGAGCAGTTCTTC
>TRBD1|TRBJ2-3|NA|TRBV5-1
CASSAGTGQRTDTQYF
TGCGCCAGCAGCGCAGGGACAGGACAGCGCACAGATACGCAGTATTTT
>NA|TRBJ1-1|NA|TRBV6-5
CASSYSFLTEAFF
TGTGCCAGCAGTTATAGTTTTTTGACTGAAGCTTTCTTT
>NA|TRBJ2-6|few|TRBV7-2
CASNSRGSGANVLTF
TGTGCCAGCAACTCGAGGGGGTCCGGGGCCAACGTCCTGACTTTC
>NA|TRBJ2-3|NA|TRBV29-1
CSVATDTQYF
TGCAGCGTGGCAACAGATACGCAGTATTTT
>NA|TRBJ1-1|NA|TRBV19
CASSAFPGGSGTEAFF
TGTGCCAGTAGTGCCTTCCCGGGGGGGTCCGGGACTGAAGCTTTCTTT
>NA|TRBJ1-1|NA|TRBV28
CASSPGSFDTEAFF
TGTGCCAGCAGTCCGGGGTCCTTCGACACTGAAGCTTTCTTT
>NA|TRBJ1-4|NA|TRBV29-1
CSVEAPGTNEKLFF
TGCAGCGTTGAAGCCCCCGGTACTAATGAAAAACTGTTTTTT
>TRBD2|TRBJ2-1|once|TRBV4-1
CASSQEPLLAGGLGEQFF
TGCGCCAGCAGCCAAGAACCCTTACTAGCGGGAGGTCTCGGTGAGCAGTTCTTC
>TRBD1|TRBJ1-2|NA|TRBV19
CASSDRANYGYTF
TGTGCCAGTAGTGACAGGGCTAACTATGGCTACACCTTC
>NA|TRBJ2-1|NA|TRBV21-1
CASSKGEGTHNEQFF
TGTGCCAGCAGCAAGGGTGAGGGGACTCACAATGAGCAGTTCTTC
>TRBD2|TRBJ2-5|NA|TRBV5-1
CASSLIAGGSGETQYF
TGCGCCAGCAGCTTAATAGCGGGGGGTAGCGGGGAGACCCAGTACTTC
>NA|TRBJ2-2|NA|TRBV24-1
CATSELGELFF
TGTGCCACCAGTGAGTTAGGGGAGCTGTTTTTT
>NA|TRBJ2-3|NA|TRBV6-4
CASSATYTDTQYF
TGTGCCAGCAGCGCAACATACACAGATACGCAGTATTTT
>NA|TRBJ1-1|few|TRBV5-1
CASSSETEGAEAFF
TGCGCCAGCAGCTCGGAGACCGAAGGCGCTGAAGCTTTCTTT
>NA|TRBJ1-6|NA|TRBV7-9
CASSRIGKGDNSPLHF
TGTGCCAGCAGCCGGATCGGTAAGGGGGATAATTCACCCCTCCACTTT
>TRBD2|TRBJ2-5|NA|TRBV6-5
CASSYGSLAGKETQYF
TGTGCCAGCAGTTACGGCTCACTAGCGGGAAAAGAGACCCAGTACTTC
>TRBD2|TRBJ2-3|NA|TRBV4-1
CASSQEVKGGTLSTDTQYF
TGCGCCAGCAGCCAAGAGGTTAAGGGAGGGACTCTCAGCACAGATACGCAGTATTTT
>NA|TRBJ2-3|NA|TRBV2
CASSEIGRGAQYF
TGTGCCAGCAGTGAAATTGGTCGGGGTGCGCAGTATTTT
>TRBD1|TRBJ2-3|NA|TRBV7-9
CASSFGQGRLALTGTQYF
TGTGCCAGCAGCTTTGGACAGGGGAGGCTAGCGCTTACGGGTACGCAGTATTTT
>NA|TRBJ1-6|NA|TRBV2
CASSAAEALYNSPLHF
TGTGCCAGCAGTGCCGCGGAAGCGCTTTATAATTCACCCCTCCACTTT
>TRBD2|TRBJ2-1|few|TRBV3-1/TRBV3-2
CASSQGYASGMGNEQFF
TGTGCCAGCAGCCAAGGTTACGCTAGCGGGATGGGTAATGAGCAGTTCTTC
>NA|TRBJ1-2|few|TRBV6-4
CASSVELSANYGYTF
TGTGCCAGCAGTGTGGAGCTCTCAGCTAACTATGGCTACACCTTC
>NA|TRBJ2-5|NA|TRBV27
CASSLGLQETQYF
TGTGCCAGCAGCTTGGGACTTCAAGAGACCCAGTACTTC
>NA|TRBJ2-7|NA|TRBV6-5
CASGTSSYEQYF
TGTGCCAGCGGGACAAGCTCCTACGAGCAGTACTTC
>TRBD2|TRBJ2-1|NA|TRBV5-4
CASSQGDERGDPAFF
TGTGCCAGCAGTCAGGGGGACGAGCGGGGGGACCCCGCCTTCTTC
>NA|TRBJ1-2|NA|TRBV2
CASSPLNYGYTF
TGTGCCAGCAGTCCACTTAACTATGGCTACACCTTC
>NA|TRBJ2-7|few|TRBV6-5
CASSPSGLSYEQYF
TGTGCCAGCAGTCCAAGCGGGCTGTCCTACGAGCAGTACTTC
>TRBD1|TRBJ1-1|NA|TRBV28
CASRRPRSRGFYTEAFF
TGTGCCAGCAGACGACCTCGAAGCAGGGGGTTTTACACTGAAGCTTTCTTT
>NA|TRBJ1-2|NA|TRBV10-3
CAISEDRDYGYTF
TGTGCCATCAGTGAAGACAGAGACTATGGCTACACCTTC
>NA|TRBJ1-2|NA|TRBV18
CASSGAMDSPYGYTF
TGTGCCAGCTCTGGTGCCATGGACAGTCCCTATGGCTACACCTTC
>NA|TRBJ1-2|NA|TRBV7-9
CASRGGSAAYGYTF
TGTGCCAGCAGGGGTGGCTCAGCGGCCTATGGCTACACCTTC
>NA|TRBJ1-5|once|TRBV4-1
CASSDRMSNQPQHF
TGCGCCAGCAGCGACAGAATGAGCAATCAGCCCCAGCATTTT
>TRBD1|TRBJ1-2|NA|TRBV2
CASSEALGQGARGYTF
TGTGCCAGCAGTGAAGCGCTTGGACAGGGGGCACGTGGCTACACCTTC
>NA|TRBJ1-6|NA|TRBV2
CASSTDSYNSPLHF
TGTGCCAGCAGTACGGACAGTTATAATTCACCCCTCCACTTT
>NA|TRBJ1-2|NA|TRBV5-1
CASSSTGNPGYTF
TGCGCCAGCAGCTCTACAGGGAACCCTGGCTACACCTTC
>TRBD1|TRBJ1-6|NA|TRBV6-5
CASSYSGQESPLHF
TGTGCCAGCAGTTACTCAGGACAGGAATCACCCCTCCACTTT
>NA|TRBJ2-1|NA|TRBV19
CASTSQVADEQFF
TGTGCCAGTACCTCCCAGGTGGCCGATGAGCAGTTCTTC
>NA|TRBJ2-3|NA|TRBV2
CASSGGYTDTQYF
TGTGCCAGCAGTGGCGGGTACACAGATACGCAGTATTTT
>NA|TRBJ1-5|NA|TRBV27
CASSRRAPHF
TGTGCCAGCTCCAGGAGGGCCCCGCATTTT
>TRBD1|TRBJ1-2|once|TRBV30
CACQGQLFSPYTF
TGTGCCTGTCAGGGACAGCTCTTTAGTCCCTACACCTTC
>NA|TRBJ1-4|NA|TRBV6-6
CASSGTGGVEKLFF
TGTGCCAGCAGCGGGACGGGCGGGGTGGAAAAACTGTTTTTT
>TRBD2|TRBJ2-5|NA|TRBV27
CASSSPLAGYETQYF
TGTGCCAGCAGTTCCCCCCTAGCGGGCTATGAGACCCAGTACTTC
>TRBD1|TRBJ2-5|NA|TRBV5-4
CASSQTGEGGETQYF
TGTGCCAGCAGCCAGACAGGGGAAGGTGGAGAGACCCAGTACTTC
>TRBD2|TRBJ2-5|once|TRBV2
CASSVAGGRETQYF
TGTGCCAGCAGTGTTGCGGGGGGGCGGGAGACCCAGTACTTC
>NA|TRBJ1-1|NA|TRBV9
CASSPHTMGGTEAFF
TGTGCCAGCAGCCCTCACACGATGGGAGGAACTGAAGCTTTCTTT
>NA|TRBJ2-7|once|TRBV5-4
CASSSTYEQYF
TGTGCCAGCAGCTCCACCTACGAGCAGTACTTC
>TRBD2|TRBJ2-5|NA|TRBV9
CASSPGTTQETQYF
TGTGCCAGCAGCCCCGGGACTACCCAAGAGACCCAGTACTTC